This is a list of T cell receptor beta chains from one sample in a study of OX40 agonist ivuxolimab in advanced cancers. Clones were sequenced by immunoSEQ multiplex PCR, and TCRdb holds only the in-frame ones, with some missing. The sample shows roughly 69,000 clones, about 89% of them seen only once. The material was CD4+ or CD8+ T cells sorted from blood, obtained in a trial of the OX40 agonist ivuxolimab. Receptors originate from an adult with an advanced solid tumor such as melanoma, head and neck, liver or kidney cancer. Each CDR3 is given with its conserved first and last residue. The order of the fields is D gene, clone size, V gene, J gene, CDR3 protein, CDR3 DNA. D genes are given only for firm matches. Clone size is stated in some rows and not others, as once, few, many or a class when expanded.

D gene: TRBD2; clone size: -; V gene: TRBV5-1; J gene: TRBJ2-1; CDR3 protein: CASSFPGLAGVNEQFF; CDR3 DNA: TGCGCCAGCAGCTTCCCGGGACTAGCGGGCGTTAATGAGCAGTTCTTC
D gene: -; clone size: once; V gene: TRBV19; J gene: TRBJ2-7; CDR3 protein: CASRLGPSYEQYF; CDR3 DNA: TGTGCCAGTAGGTTGGGCCCCTCCTACGAGCAGTACTTC
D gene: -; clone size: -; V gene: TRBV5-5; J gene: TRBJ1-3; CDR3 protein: CASSPPGGRAGNTIYF; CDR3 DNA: TGTGCCAGCAGCCCACCGGGGGGCAGGGCTGGAAACACCATATATTTT
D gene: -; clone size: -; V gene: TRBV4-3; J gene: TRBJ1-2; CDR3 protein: CASSQIPPGGYTF; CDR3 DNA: TGCGCCAGCAGCCAAATACCCCCGGGTGGCTACACCTTC
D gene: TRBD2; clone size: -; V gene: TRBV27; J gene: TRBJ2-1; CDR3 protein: CASSWTSGSHEQFF; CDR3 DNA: TGTGCCAGCAGTTGGACTAGCGGGAGCCATGAGCAGTTCTTC
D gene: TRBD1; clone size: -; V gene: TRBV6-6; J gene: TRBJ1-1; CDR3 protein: CASSYRTGGKNTEAFF; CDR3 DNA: TGTGCCAGCAGTTACCGGACAGGGGGTAAGAACACTGAAGCTTTCTTT
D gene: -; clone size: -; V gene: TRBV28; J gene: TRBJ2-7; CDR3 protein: CASSLSTASYEQYF; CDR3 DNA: TGTGCCAGCAGTTTGTCCACTGCCTCCTACGAGCAGTACTTC
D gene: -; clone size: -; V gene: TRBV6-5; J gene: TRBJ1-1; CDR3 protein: CASSRDRTEAFF; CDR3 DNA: TGTGCCAGCAGCCGAGACAGGACTGAAGCTTTCTTT
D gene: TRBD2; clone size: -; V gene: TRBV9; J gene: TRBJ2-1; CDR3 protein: CASSVVVAGGEQFF; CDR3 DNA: TGTGCCAGCAGCGTAGTGGTAGCGGGAGGTGAGCAGTTCTTC
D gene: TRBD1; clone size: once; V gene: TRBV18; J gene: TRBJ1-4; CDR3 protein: CASSPSGQLNEKLFF; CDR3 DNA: TGTGCCAGCTCACCATCGGGACAGCTTAATGAAAAACTGTTTTTT
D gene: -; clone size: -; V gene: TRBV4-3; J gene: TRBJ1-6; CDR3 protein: CASSQDHGNSPLHF; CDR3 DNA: TGCGCCAGCAGCCAAGATCATGGGAATTCACCCCTCCACTTT
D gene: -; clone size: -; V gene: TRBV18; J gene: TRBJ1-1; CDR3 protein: CASSPKEGNTEAFF; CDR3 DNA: TGTGCCAGCTCACCAAAGGAGGGGAACACTGAAGCTTTCTTT
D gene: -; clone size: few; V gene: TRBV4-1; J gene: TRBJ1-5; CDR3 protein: CASSQDGNQPQHF; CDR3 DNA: TGCGCCAGCAGCCAAGATGGCAATCAGCCCCAGCATTTT
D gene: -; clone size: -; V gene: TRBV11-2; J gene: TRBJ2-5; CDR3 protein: CASSPRLGETQYF; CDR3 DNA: TGTGCCAGCAGTCCCCGACTAGGAGAGACCCAGTACTTC
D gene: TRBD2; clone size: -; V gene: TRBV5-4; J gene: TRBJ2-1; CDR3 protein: CASSLRLAAHNEQFF; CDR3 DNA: TGTGCCAGCAGCTTACGACTAGCGGCCCACAATGAGCAGTTCTTC
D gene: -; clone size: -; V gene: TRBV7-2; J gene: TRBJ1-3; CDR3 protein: CASRPRQVHGNTIYF; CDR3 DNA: TGTGCCAGCAGGCCTCGACAGGTCCACGGAAACACCATATATTTT
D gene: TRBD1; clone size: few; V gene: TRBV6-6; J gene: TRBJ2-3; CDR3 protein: CASRLQGAITDTQYF; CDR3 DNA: TGTGCCAGCAGACTACAGGGGGCTATCACAGATACGCAGTATTTT
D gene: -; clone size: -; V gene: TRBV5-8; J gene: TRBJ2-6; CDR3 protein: CASSQASSGANVLTF; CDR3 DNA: TGTGCCAGCAGCCAAGCCAGCTCTGGGGCCAACGTCCTGACTTTC
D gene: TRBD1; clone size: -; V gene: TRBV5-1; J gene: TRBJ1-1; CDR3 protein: CASRYGQDEAFF; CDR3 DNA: TGCGCCAGCAGATATGGACAGGATGAAGCTTTCTTT
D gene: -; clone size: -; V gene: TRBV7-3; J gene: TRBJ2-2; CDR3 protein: CASSLATNTGELFF; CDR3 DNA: TGTGCCAGCAGCTTAGCGACGAACACCGGGGAGCTGTTTTTT
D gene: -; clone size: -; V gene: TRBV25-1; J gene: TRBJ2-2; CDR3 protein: CASKPTGNTGELFF; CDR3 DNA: TGTGCCAGCAAGCCTACGGGAAACACCGGGGAGCTGTTTTTT
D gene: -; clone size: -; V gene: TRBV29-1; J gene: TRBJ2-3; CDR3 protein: CSVQEIGQTTDTQYF; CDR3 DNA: TGCAGCGTGCAAGAGATCGGGCAGACCACAGATACGCAGTATTTT
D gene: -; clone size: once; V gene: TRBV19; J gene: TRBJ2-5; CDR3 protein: CASRGEGSETQYF; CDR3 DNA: TGTGCCAGCAGGGGGGAGGGAAGTGAGACCCAGTACTTC
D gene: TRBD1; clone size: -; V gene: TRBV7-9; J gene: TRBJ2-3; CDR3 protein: CASSSPGQRADTQYF; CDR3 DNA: TGTGCCAGCAGTTCCCCGGGACAGAGGGCAGATACGCAGTATTTT
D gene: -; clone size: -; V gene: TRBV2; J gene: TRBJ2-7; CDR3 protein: CASRSYEQYF; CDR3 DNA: TGTGCCAGCAGATCCTACGAGCAGTACTTC
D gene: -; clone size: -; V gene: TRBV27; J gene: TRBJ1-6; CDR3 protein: CASSPVNSPLHF; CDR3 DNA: TGTGCCAGCAGTCCAGTTAATTCACCCCTCCACTTT
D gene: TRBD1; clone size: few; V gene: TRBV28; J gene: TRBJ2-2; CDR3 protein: CASSWGQDATGELFF; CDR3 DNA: TGTGCCAGCAGCTGGGGACAGGACGCCACCGGGGAGCTGTTTTTT
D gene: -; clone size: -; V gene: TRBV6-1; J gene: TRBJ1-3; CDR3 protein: CASGLGAGNTIYF; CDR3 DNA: TGTGCCAGCGGTCTGGGGGCTGGAAACACCATATATTTT
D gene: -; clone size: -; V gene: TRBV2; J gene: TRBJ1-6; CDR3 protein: CASSAAIPGGFNSPLHF; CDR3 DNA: TGTGCCAGCAGTGCCGCAATCCCGGGCGGCTTTAATTCACCCCTCCACTTT
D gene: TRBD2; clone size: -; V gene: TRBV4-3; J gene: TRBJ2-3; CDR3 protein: CASSQGPSGGGTDTQYF; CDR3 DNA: TGCGCCAGCAGCCAAGGGCCTAGCGGGGGGGGCACAGATACGCAGTATTTT
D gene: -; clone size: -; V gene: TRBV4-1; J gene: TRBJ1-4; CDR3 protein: CASSQESSLKLFF; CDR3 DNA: TGCGCCAGCAGCCAAGAATCTAGCCTCAAACTGTTTTTT
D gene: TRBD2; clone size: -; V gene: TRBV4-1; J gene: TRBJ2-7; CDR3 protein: CASSPLAGGGNEQYF; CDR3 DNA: TGCGCCAGCAGCCCCTTAGCGGGAGGGGGGAACGAGCAGTACTTC
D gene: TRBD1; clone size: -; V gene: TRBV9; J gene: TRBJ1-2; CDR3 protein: CASSSGQGNGYTF; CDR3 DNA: TGTGCCAGCAGCTCCGGACAGGGGAATGGCTACACCTTC
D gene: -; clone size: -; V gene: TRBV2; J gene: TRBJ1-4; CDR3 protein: CASKRLGQDEKLFF; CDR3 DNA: TGTGCCAGCAAGAGGTTGGGGCAGGACGAAAAACTGTTTTTT
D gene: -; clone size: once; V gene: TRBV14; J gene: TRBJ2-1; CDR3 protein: CASKGPITTEQFF; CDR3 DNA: TGTGCCAGCAAGGGCCCGATCACGACGGAGCAGTTCTTC
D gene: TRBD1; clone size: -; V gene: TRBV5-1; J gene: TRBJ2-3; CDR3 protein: CASSGTGDVTDTQYF; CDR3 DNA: TGCGCCAGCAGCGGGACAGGGGATGTTACAGATACGCAGTATTTT
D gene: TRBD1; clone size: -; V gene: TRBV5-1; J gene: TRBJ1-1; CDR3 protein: CASSPWGQGNTEAFF; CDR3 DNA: TGCGCCAGCAGCCCATGGGGACAGGGAAACACTGAAGCTTTCTTT
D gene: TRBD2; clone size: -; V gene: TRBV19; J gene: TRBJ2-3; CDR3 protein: CASSILGGTDTQYF; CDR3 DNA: TGTGCCAGTAGTATTCTGGGGGGGACAGATACGCAGTATTTT
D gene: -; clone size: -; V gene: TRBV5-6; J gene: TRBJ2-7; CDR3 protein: CASSQLEDEQYF; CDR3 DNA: TGTGCCAGCAGCCAGTTAGAGGACGAGCAGTACTTC
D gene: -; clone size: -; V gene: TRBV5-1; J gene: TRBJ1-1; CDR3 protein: CASSPWLDRNTEAFF; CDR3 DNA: TGCGCCAGCAGCCCCTGGTTGGACAGGAACACTGAAGCTTTCTTT
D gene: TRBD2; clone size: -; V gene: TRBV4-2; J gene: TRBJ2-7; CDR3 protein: CASSPRTSGSSEQYF; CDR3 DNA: TGTGCCAGCAGCCCTAGGACTAGCGGTTCTAGCGAGCAGTACTTC
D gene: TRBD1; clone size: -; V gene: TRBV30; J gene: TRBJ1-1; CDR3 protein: CAWSWDSMNTEAFF; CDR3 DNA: TGTGCCTGGAGTTGGGACAGCATGAACACTGAAGCTTTCTTT
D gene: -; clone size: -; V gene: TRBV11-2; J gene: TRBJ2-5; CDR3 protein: CASSTPAQGETQYF; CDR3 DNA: TGTGCCAGCAGCACCCCCGCCCAGGGGGAGACCCAGTACTTC
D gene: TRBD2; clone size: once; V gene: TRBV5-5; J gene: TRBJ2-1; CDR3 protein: CASSLGRGGPNEQFF; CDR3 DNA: TGTGCCAGCAGCTTGGGGCGGGGGGGCCCCAATGAGCAGTTCTTC
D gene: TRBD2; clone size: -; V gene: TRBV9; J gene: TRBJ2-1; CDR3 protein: CASSVPGVAGGGSSYNEQFF; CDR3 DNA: TGTGCCAGCAGCGTCCCCGGAGTAGCGGGAGGGGGGAGCTCCTACAATGAGCAGTTCTTC
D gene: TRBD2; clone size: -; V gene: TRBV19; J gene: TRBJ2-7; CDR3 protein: CASSTRTSLYEQYF; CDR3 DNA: TGTGCCAGTAGTACCCGGACTAGCCTCTACGAGCAGTACTTC
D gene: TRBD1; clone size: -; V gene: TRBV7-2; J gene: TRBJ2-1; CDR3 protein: CASSQTGVEQFF; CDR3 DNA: TGTGCCAGCAGCCAGACAGGGGTTGAGCAGTTCTTC
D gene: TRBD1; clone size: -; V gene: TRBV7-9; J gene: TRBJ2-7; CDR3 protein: CASSPGRQGREQYF; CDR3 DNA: TGTGCCAGCAGCCCAGGTCGACAGGGACGCGAGCAGTACTTC
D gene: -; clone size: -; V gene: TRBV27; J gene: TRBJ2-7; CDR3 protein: CASSPRGTYEQYF; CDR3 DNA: TGTGCCAGCAGCCCTCGGGGGACGTACGAGCAGTACTTC
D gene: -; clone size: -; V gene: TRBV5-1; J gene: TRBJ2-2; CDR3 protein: CASSLASDSLTGELFF; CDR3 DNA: TGCGCCAGCAGCTTGGCCTCGGATAGCTTGACCGGGGAGCTGTTTTTT
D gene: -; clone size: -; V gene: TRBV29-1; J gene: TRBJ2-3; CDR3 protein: CSVSSVTDTQYF; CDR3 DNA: TGCAGCGTCTCTAGTGTAACAGATACGCAGTATTTT
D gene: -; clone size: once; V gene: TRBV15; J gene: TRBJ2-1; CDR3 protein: CATSRDHNEQFF; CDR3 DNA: TGTGCCACCAGCAGAGACCACAATGAGCAGTTCTTC
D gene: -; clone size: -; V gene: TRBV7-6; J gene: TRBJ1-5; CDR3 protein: CASSLAQGGQPQHF; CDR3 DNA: TGTGCCAGCAGCTTAGCCCAGGGAGGTCAGCCCCAGCATTTT
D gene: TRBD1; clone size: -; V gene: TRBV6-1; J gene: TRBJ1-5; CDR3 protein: CASSLTGISNQPQHF; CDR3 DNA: TGTGCCAGCAGTCTGACAGGGATTAGCAATCAGCCCCAGCATTTT
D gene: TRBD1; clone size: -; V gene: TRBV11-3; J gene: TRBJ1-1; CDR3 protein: CASRGRTGGTEAFF; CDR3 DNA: TGTGCCAGCAGGGGACGGACAGGGGGCACTGAAGCTTTCTTT